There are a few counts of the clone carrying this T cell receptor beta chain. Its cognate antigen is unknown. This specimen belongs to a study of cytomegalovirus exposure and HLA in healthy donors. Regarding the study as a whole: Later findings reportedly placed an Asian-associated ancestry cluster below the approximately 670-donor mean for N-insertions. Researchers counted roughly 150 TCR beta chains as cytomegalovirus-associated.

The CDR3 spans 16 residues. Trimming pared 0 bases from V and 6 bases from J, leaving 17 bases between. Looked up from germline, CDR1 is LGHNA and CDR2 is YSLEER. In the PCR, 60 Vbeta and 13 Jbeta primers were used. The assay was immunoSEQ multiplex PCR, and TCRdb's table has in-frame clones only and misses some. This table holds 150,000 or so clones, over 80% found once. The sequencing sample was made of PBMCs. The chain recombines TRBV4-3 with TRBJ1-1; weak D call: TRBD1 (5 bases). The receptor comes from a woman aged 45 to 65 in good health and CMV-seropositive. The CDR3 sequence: CASSQERQPPQAEAFF. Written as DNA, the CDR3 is TGCGCCAGCAGCCAAGAGAGACAGCCCCCTCAGGCTGAAGCTTTCTTT.